Listed here are 11 T cell receptor beta chains from one sample, sequenced in a study of cytotoxic CD8 clonotypes in ibrutinib-treated CLL. The assay was immunoSEQ multiplex PCR, and TCRdb's table has in-frame clones only and misses some. This table holds 150,000 to 200,000 clones, 88% found once. The sequencing here drew on PBMCs, taken at disease progression, from a patient treated with ibrutinib. These receptors originate from a human donor with chronic lymphocytic leukemia.

The rearrangement uses TRBV5-5 and TRBJ2-1, with 14 bases that match TRBD2. This CDR3 is built from 17 residues. In germline, CDR1 is SGHKS, CDR2 YYEKEE (reference sequence). After removal of 4 bases from V and 8 bases from J, the junction contained 11 bases not matched to a gene. In nucleotides, the CDR3 is TGTGCCAGCAGCCCTCTCAGACTAGCGGGAGGGCCATATGAGCAGTTCTTC. This sequence encodes CASSPLRLAGGPYEQFF.

The chain employs TRBV7-9 and TRBJ1-4; D unresolved. This CDR3 contains 14 residues. CDR1 and CDR2 from the germline V gene are SEHNR and FQNEAQ (reference sequence). Trimming removed 1 base at V and 8 bases at J, with 11 bases between. CDR3 sequence (DNA): TGTGCCAGCAGCTTAGTAGACTGGTGGGAAAAACTGTTTTTT. Protein sequence: CASSLVDWWEKLFF.

This clone appeared a single time. The V gene is TRBV28, the J gene TRBJ2-7; TRBD2 is a possible D gene (6 bases). Germline CDR1 MDHEN, CDR2 SYDVKM. V lost 8 bases and J 4 bases, leaving 18 bases between the germline ends. The length of the CDR3 is 14 residues. CDR3 sequence (DNA): TGTGCCAGCCGACCTAGACTAGTTGTGTACGAGCAGTACTTC. The encoded protein is CASRPRLVVYEQYF.

The CDR3 sequence is CASSIQQGGDQPQHF. The DNA of the CDR3 is TGTGCCAGTAGTATCCAACAGGGCGGGGATCAGCCCCAGCATTTT. The chain couples TRBV19 to TRBJ1-5, with D perhaps TRBD1 (6 bases). The CDR3 contains 15 residues. V was shortened by 3 bases and J by 5 bases, with 14 bases between the two germline ends. CDR1 and CDR2 from the germline V gene are LNHDA and SQIVND (reference sequence).

The V and J genes are TRBV7-9 and TRBJ1-1; D is uncertain. This CDR3 comprises 15 residues. V lost 1 base, J lost 7 bases, and 16 bases lay in between. Germline V gene data show CDR1 as SEHNR and CDR2 as FQNEAQ (reference sequence). For the CDR3, the DNA is TGTGCCAGCAGCTTAGAGAGTAGTTCGAAGGGTGAAGCTTTCTTT. Translated: CASSLESSSKGEAFF.

This clone was found a few times. The chain combines TRBV2 with TRBJ1-2; TRBD1 might be the D (5 bases). The CDR3 loop spans 13 amino acids. V was clipped by 10 bases and J by 2 bases, with 14 bases between them. The V gene's germline CDR1 is SNHLY and CDR2 FYNNEI. The CDR3 protein is CATSGKVNYGYTF. The CDR3 nucleotides are TGTGCCACTTCAGGGAAGGTGAACTATGGCTACACCTTC.

This chain links TRBV5-1 with TRBJ2-1; the D is unclear. The CDR3 has 11 amino acids. The germline gives CDR1 SGHRS, CDR2 YFSETQ. Trimming pared 0 bases from V and 9 bases from J, leaving 4 bases between. CDR3 nucleotides: TGCGCCAGCAGCTTGGGGAGTGAGCAGTTCTTC. It translates to CASSLGSEQFF.

The V and J genes are TRBV11-1 and TRBJ2-2; D ambiguous. The CDR3 totals 15 residues. CDR1 and CDR2 from the germline V gene are SGHAT and FQDESV (reference sequence). With 8 bases removed from V and 0 bases from J, the gap between germline ends came to 13 bases. The CDR3 coding sequence is TGTGCCAGCGCCCGGGTAGCAACGAACACCGGGGAGCTGTTTTTT. It encodes CASARVATNTGELFF.

The rearrangement uses TRBV5-1 and TRBJ2-5, with 9 positions matching TRBD1. Germline V gives CDR1 SGHRS, CDR2 YFSETQ. The length of the CDR3 is 17 residues. With V trimmed by 3 bases and J by 5 bases, 14 bases remained unmatched. The CDR3 is CASSSSVGQGFGETQYF. The CDR3 nucleotides are TGCGCCAGCAGCTCCTCAGTTGGACAGGGGTTCGGCGAGACCCAGTACTTC.

The CDR3 nucleotides read TGTGCCAGCAGCCAGTTAGGAAGGGGGCCCCTCTACGAGCAGTACTTC. Translated: CASSQLGRGPLYEQYF. V is TRBV14 and J is TRBJ2-7; TRBD1 aligns across 7 bases. Germline V gene sequence: CDR1 SGHDN, CDR2 FVKESK. J lost 3 bases, V lost 3 bases, and 11 bases had no gene match. This CDR3 has 16 amino acids.

The rearrangement joins TRBV11-3 to TRBJ1-2, with D perhaps TRBD1 (5 bases). This CDR3 has 17 residues. Germline assignment: CDR1 SGHNT and CDR2 YENEEA. Deletions cut 5 bases from V and 0 bases from J, with 19 bases between. In DNA, the CDR3 is TGTGCCAGCAGCCCGAGCATTGTGGCAGGGACTAACTATGGCTACACCTTC. Residues: CASSPSIVAGTNYGYTF.